The present T cell receptor (beta chain) was sequenced within a study of CD8+ T cells in alopecia areata. Across the whole study: Grafting placed skin from approximately 6-12-month-old C3H/HeJ donors with spontaneous alopecia onto roughly 7-10-week-old female C3H/HeJ mice. Whole-study findings and limits: Normal scalp had lower clonality than lesional scalp, with alopecia totalis/universalis lesions showing this most strongly. Mice gave a clearer picture of TCR sharing than patients did, possibly for HLA-related reasons. Besides other cells, scalp samples also yield sequences of resident alphabeta T cells from normal skin.

cDNA reverse transcribed from extracted RNA served as the sequencing template. Assay used: immunoSEQ multiplex PCR; TCRdb lists only in-frame clones, some missing. Recorded here are about 270,000 clones, with no singletons, and the ten leading clones hold 1.2%. This clone was detected many times. Its cognate antigen is unknown. Genes and germline come from the mouse. The CDR3 end falls 4 residues outside the read, so it is completed with the germline J gene. On the basis of CD4, CD8alpha, NKG2D, NKG2ACE and other markers, pooled cutaneous lymph node cells were sorted. The CDR3 extends over 17 amino acids. V was pared by 1 base and J by 3 bases, with 8 bases of the junction left unmatched. CDR1 is SGHSA and CDR2 is FRNQAP in the germline V gene.

Sequences were obtained from CD4+ T cells sorted from a lymph node. The origin of this receptor is a C3H/HeJ mouse with alopecia areata. The strain's MHC: H2-k. The gene calls are TRBV16 and TRBJ1-2; 10 nucleotides match TRBD1. The part of the CDR3 DNA that was read is TGTGCAAGCAGCTTAGGGGGGACAGGGGTAGCGGACTCC. Protein product: CASSLGGTGVADS. The whole CDR3 sequence reads CASSLGGTGVADSDYTF.